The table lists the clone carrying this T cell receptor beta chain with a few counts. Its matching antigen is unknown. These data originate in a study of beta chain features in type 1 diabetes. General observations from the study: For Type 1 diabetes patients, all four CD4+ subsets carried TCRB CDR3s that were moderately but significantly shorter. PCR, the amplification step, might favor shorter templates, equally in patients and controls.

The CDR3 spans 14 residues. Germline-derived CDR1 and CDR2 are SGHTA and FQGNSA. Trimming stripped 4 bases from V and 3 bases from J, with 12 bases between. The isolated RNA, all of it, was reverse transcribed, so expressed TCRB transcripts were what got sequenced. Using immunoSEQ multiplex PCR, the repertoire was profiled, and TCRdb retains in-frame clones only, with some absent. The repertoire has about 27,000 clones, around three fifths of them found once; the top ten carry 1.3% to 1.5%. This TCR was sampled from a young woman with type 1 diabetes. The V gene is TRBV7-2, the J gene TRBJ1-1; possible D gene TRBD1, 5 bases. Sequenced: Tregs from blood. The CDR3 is CASSWKGKDTEAFF. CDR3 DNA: TGTGCCAGCAGCTGGAAGGGGAAGGACACTGAAGCTTTCTTT. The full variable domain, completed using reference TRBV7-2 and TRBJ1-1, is GAGVSQSPSNKVTEKGKDVELRCDPISGHTALYWYRQSLGQGLEFLIYFQGNSAPDKSGLPSDRFSAERTGGSVSTLTIQRTQQEDSAVYLCASSWKGKDTEAFFGQGTRLTVV.